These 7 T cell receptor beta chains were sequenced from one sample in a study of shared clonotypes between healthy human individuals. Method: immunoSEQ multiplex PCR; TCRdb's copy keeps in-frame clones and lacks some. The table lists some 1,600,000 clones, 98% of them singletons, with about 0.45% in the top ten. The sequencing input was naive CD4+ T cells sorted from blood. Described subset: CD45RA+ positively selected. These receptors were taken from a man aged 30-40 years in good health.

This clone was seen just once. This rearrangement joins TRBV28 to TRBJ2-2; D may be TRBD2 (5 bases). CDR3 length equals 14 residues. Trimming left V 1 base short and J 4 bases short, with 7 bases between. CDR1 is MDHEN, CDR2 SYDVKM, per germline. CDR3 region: CASSLYTSTGELFF. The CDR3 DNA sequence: TGTGCCAGCAGTTTATACACTAGCACCGGGGAGCTGTTTTTT.

CDR3 amino acids: CASSLLDRGGAFF. Here the CDR3 DNA reads TGTGCCAGCAGCTTACTTGACCGAGGGGGAGCTTTCTTT. V is TRBV7-9 and J is TRBJ1-1; D is perhaps TRBD1 (6 bases). CDR1 is SEHNR, CDR2 FQNEAQ, per germline (reference sequence). Trimming stripped 2 bases from V and 10 bases from J, with 14 bases between. The CDR3 runs to 13 residues. Filled out from reference TRBV7-9 and TRBJ1-1, the complete variable domain reads DTGVSQNPRHKITKRGQNVTFRCDPISEHNRLYWYRQTLGQGPEFLTYFQNEAQLEKSRLLSDRFSAERPKGSFSTLEIQRTEQGDSAMYLCASSLLDRGGAFFGQGTRLTVV.

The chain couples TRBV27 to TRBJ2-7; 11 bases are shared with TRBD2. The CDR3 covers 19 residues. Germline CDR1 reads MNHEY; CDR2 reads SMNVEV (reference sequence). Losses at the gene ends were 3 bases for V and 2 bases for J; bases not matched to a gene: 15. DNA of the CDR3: TGTGCCAGCAGTTTCCGACTAGCGGGACCCGAGAATAGGCCCTACGAGCAGTACTTC. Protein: CASSFRLAGPENRPYEQYF.

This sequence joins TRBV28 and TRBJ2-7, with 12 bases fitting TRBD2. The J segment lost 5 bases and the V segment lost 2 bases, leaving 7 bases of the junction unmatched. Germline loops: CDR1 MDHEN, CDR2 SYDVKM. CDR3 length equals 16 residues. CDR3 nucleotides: TGTGCCAGCAGTTTAGGGCCTAGCGGGAGGGTCCACGAGCAGTACTTC. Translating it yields CASSLGPSGRVHEQYF.

The CDR3 sequence: CASSPAGTGGRVGYTF. The CDR3 nucleotides read TGCGCCAGCAGCCCAGCCGGGACAGGGGGCAGGGTTGGCTACACCTTC. The chain joins TRBV5-1 to TRBJ1-2; 12 bases match TRBD1. This CDR3 has 16 residues. J gave up 7 bases and V 4 bases, and 11 bases lay outside the gene matches. Germline CDR1 is SGHRS and CDR2 is YFSETQ.

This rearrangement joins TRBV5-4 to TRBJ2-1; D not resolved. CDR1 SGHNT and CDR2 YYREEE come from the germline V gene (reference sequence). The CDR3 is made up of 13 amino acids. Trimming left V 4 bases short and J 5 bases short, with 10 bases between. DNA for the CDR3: TGTGCCAGCAGCGCGCCGGAGAACAATGAGCAGTTCTTC. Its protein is CASSAPENNEQFF.

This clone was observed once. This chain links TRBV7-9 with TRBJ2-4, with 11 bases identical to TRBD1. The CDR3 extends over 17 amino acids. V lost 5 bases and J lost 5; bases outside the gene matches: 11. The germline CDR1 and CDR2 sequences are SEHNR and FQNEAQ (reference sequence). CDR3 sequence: CASSGQGAHGPENIQYF. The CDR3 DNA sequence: TGTGCCAGCAGCGGACAGGGGGCGCACGGGCCTGAAAACATTCAGTACTTC.